A selection of T cell receptor beta chains follows, all from one sample in a study of T cell responses to AZD1222 COVID-19 vaccine. Sequencing used immunoSEQ multiplex PCR; TCRdb keeps in-frame clones, though not all of them. The sample consists of roughly 120,000 clones, roughly 84% of them appearing once. Material: peripheral blood, obtained on day 0 of AZD1222 vaccination. The source of these receptors is an adult in good health. Each CDR3 is given with its conserved first and last residue. The D gene is left open where the match is weak. Rows give clone size only sometimes, using once, few, many, or a class for an expanded clone.

size: NA; D: NA; J: TRBJ1-1; V: TRBV5-1; CDR3: CASREMNTEAFF; DNA: TGCGCCAGCAGGGAGATGAACACTGAAGCTTTCTTT
size: NA; D: NA; J: TRBJ2-6; V: TRBV4-2; CDR3: CASSQEQGKGANVLTF; DNA: TGTGCCAGCAGCCAAGAGCAGGGGAAGGGGGCCAACGTCCTGACTTTC
size: few; D: NA; J: TRBJ1-1; V: TRBV7-9; CDR3: CASSLGGPMNTEAFF; DNA: TGTGCCAGCAGCTTAGGCGGGCCCATGAACACTGAAGCTTTCTTT
size: NA; D: NA; J: TRBJ1-4; V: TRBV6-5; CDR3: CASSYRGGKLFF; DNA: TGTGCCAGCAGTTACAGGGGGGGTAAACTGTTTTTT
size: NA; D: TRBD2; J: TRBJ2-1; V: TRBV28; CDR3: CASSFSVAGGQHFYNEQFF; DNA: TGTGCCAGCAGTTTTTCGGTAGCGGGGGGACAACATTTTTACAATGAGCAGTTCTTC
size: few; D: TRBD1; J: TRBJ1-1; V: TRBV28; CDR3: CASSSGTGEVTEAFF; DNA: TGTGCCAGCAGTTCCGGGACAGGGGAGGTGACTGAAGCTTTCTTT
size: NA; D: NA; J: TRBJ1-6; V: TRBV7-2; CDR3: CASSLVPVTTYSPLHF; DNA: TGTGCCAGCAGCTTAGTACCGGTAACTACTTATTCACCCCTCCACTTT
size: few; D: TRBD1; J: TRBJ1-3; V: TRBV5-6; CDR3: CASSVRQGRGNTIYF; DNA: TGTGCCAGCAGCGTGCGACAGGGTCGAGGAAACACCATATATTTT
size: few; D: NA; J: TRBJ1-1; V: TRBV5-1; CDR3: CASSWGRRTEYEAFF; DNA: TGCGCCAGCAGCTGGGGAAGAAGGACGGAGTATGAAGCTTTCTTT
size: NA; D: NA; J: TRBJ1-1; V: TRBV29-1; CDR3: CSVFGGGLGMNTEAFF; DNA: TGCAGCGTTTTTGGGGGGGGGCTCGGTATGAACACTGAAGCTTTCTTT
size: NA; D: NA; J: TRBJ2-2; V: TRBV14; CDR3: CASSRRQVAESGELFF; DNA: TGTGCCAGCAGCCGCCGACAGGTGGCCGAATCCGGGGAGCTGTTTTTT
size: once; D: NA; J: TRBJ2-7; V: TRBV5-6; CDR3: CASSVIVSYEQYF; DNA: TGTGCCAGCAGCGTCATTGTTTCCTACGAGCAGTACTTC
size: once; D: NA; J: TRBJ1-2; V: TRBV19; CDR3: CASSLYKGDGYTF; DNA: TGTGCCAGTTCCCTTTACAAGGGTGATGGCTACACCTTC
size: NA; D: TRBD2; J: TRBJ2-7; V: TRBV28; CDR3: CASSPGGFYEQYF; DNA: TGTGCCAGCAGTCCGGGGGGGTTCTACGAGCAGTACTTC
size: NA; D: NA; J: TRBJ2-3; V: TRBV5-4; CDR3: CASSPVSTDTQYF; DNA: TGTGCCAGCAGCCCGGTATCAACAGATACGCAGTATTTT
size: NA; D: TRBD2; J: TRBJ2-1; V: TRBV27; CDR3: CASSFRGGRNEQFF; DNA: TGTGCCAGCAGTTTTCGGGGGGGCCGGAATGAGCAGTTCTTC
size: once; D: NA; J: TRBJ2-7; V: TRBV20-1; CDR3: CSWLYYEQYF; DNA: TGCAGTTGGCTTTACTACGAGCAGTACTTC
size: many; D: TRBD1; J: TRBJ2-2; V: TRBV4-2; CDR3: CASTDRGLGTGELFF; DNA: TGTGCCAGCACGGACAGGGGGCTTGGCACCGGGGAGCTGTTTTTT